The sequence of this TCR beta chain was determined in a study of blood T cell repertoires in COVID-19. Sequencing used immunoSEQ multiplex PCR; TCRdb keeps in-frame clones, though not all of them. The repertoire holds some 80,000 clones, less than 90% seen once, with 3.5% in the top ten. The sequence was collected from a man over 45 with acute or convalescent COVID-19. The specimen sequenced was peripheral blood.

Written as DNA, the CDR3 is TGCAGCGTTGAAGGGAGGGGTGAAGACACTGAAGCTTTCTTT. This sequence encodes CSVEGRGEDTEAFF. The genes are TRBV29-1 and TRBJ1-1, with D perhaps matching TRBD1 (5 bases). The CDR3 contains 14 residues. From germline, CDR1 is SQVTM and CDR2 ANQGSEA. Trimming pared 1 base from V and 3 bases from J, leaving 12 bases between.